This entry lists 20 T cell receptor beta chains sequenced from one sample in a study of blood T cell repertoires in COVID-19. Data came from immunoSEQ multiplex PCR; TCRdb stores just in-frame clones and leaves some out. The repertoire holds 60,000 or so clones, nearly 90% seen once, with around 1.6% in the top ten. Sequencing was done on a sample of peripheral blood. Source of these receptors: a man in his sixties with acute or convalescent COVID-19.

This chain uses TRBV15 with TRBJ1-2, with D perhaps matching TRBD1 (5 bases). This CDR3 is built from 16 residues. Germline CDR1 reads LNHNV; CDR2 reads YYDKDF (reference sequence). Trimming removed 0 bases at V and 8 bases at J, with 19 bases between. CDR3 in amino acids: CATSRDMVAGVKGYTF. The DNA for the CDR3 is TGTGCCACCAGCAGAGATATGGTGGCGGGGGTGAAAGGCTACACCTTC.

The chain carries TRBV10-3 and TRBJ1-3; TRBD1 matches 7 bases. Germline V lookup: CDR1 ENHRY, CDR2 SYGVKD. The CDR3 spans 18 residues. The junction had 16 bases not matched to a gene; V was cut back by 0 bases and J by 8 bases. The CDR3 loop reads CAISESRRTQGRRDTIYF. Written as DNA, the CDR3 is TGTGCCATCAGTGAGTCGAGGCGGACACAGGGGCGTAGAGACACCATATATTTT.

The rearrangement uses TRBV29-1 and TRBJ2-7; 8 positions match TRBD1. The germline CDR1 and CDR2 sequences are SQVTM and ANQGSEA. The CDR3 loop spans 12 amino acids. The V gene end was trimmed by 0 bases and the J gene end by 7 bases; junction bases not matched to a gene: 2. CDR3 sequence (DNA): TGCAGCGTTGAAGACAGGGGGCGAGAGCAGTACTTC. Translation: CSVEDRGREQYF.

This chain connects TRBV6-5 to TRBJ1-1; 8 bases line up with TRBD1. CDR1 and CDR2 (germline): MNHEY, SVGAGI. The CDR3 contains 12 residues. J lost 5 bases, V lost 8 bases, and 4 bases had no gene match. CDR3 protein: CASDRGGTEAFF. Here the CDR3 DNA reads TGTGCCAGCGACAGGGGAGGTACTGAAGCTTTCTTT.

The sample holds one count of this clone. V usage is TRBV7-3 and J usage is TRBJ2-3, with a possible D match to TRBD2 (5 bases). CDR1 is SGHTA, CDR2 FQGTGA, per germline. Trimming pared 4 bases from V and 1 base from J, leaving 15 bases between. CDR3 size: 16 residues. The CDR3: CASSSPTGRGTDTQYF. The CDR3 DNA reads as TGTGCCAGCAGCTCCCCGACTGGGCGGGGCACAGATACGCAGTATTTT.

The gene calls are TRBV6-5 and TRBJ1-1; TRBD1 might be the D (5 bases). V lost 5 bases to trimming and J lost 2 bases, with 12 bases between them. This CDR3 is 14 amino acids long. From germline, CDR1 is MNHEY and CDR2 SVGAGI. The CDR3 nucleotides are TGTGCCAGCAGTCCCAGGGTTCTAAACACTGAAGCTTTCTTT. It codes for CASSPRVLNTEAFF.

V is TRBV7-9 and J is TRBJ2-5; D remains unclear. V lost 5 bases and J 5 bases, leaving 12 bases between the germline ends. CDR3 size: 13 residues. CDR1 is SEHNR, CDR2 FQNEAQ, per germline (reference sequence). The CDR3 is CASSPSSLETQYF. Here the CDR3 DNA reads TGTGCCAGCAGCCCCTCTAGTTTGGAGACCCAGTACTTC.

The chain links TRBV6-5 to TRBJ2-2; 10 positions match TRBD1. Germline CDR1 and CDR2: MNHEY and SVGAGI. V dropped 7 bases and J dropped 4; count of bases not matched to a gene: 6. The CDR3 has 15 residues. In DNA form, the CDR3 reads TGTGCCAGCACGAGGGACAGGGGAGGCACCGGGGAGCTGTTTTTT. Encoded protein: CASTRDRGGTGELFF.

The chain joins TRBV10-3 to TRBJ2-7; the match to TRBD1 covers 9 bases. This CDR3 is 15 amino acids long. With V trimmed by 6 bases and J by 6 bases, 12 bases remained unmatched. The V gene's germline CDR1 is ENHRY and CDR2 SYGVKD. The CDR3 nucleotides are TGTGCCATCAGAGAGACAGGGGGAAAAACATCCGAGCAGTACTTC. Its translation is CAIRETGGKTSEQYF.

The table lists this clone with a few counts. This chain connects TRBV6-5 to TRBJ1-5; D gene ambiguous. V was pared by 6 bases and J by 2 bases, with 11 bases between. Per germline, CDR1 MNHEY and CDR2 SVGAGI. There are 14 residues in the CDR3. The CDR3 loop is CASSALGGNQPQHF. CDR3 sequence (DNA): TGTGCCAGCAGCGCCCTCGGAGGCAATCAGCCCCAGCATTTT.

This chain uses TRBV6-5 with TRBJ2-7; D not certain. V was cut by 5 bases and J by 5 bases, with 19 bases left in between. CDR1 and CDR2 (germline): MNHEY, SVGAGI. CDR3 length: 15 amino acids. CDR3: CASSTGPNPRHEQYF. CDR3 sequence (DNA): TGTGCCAGCAGTACGGGTCCGAACCCAAGACACGAGCAGTACTTC.

The rearrangement uses TRBV14 and TRBJ1-6, with TRBD1 matching 7 bases. The germline CDR1 and CDR2 sequences are SGHDN and FVKESK. The CDR3 consists of 14 residues. Losses at the gene ends were 2 bases for V and 7 bases for J; bases not matched to a gene: 2. The CDR3 sequence: CASSQTTGNSPLHF. The CDR3 nucleotides are TGTGCCAGCAGCCAAACGACAGGGAATTCACCCCTCCACTTT.

This rearrangement joins TRBV5-4 to TRBJ2-5; the D gene is possibly TRBD1 (6 bases). Trimming took 4 bases from V and 2 from J, leaving 9 bases between them. Germline V lookup: CDR1 SGHNT, CDR2 YYREEE (reference sequence). There are 13 residues in the CDR3. This CDR3 reads CASSRTVQETQYF. DNA of the CDR3: TGTGCCAGCAGCCGGACAGTACAAGAGACCCAGTACTTC.

The CDR3 loop reads CASSVAGQGATNEKLFF. The DNA for the CDR3 is TGTGCCAGCAGCGTAGCCGGACAGGGGGCAACTAATGAAAAACTGTTTTTT. This rearrangement joins TRBV9 to TRBJ1-4; TRBD1 matches 10 bases. The CDR3 extends over 17 amino acids. CDR1 is SGDLS, CDR2 YYNGEE, per germline. Unmatched junction bases numbered 2, after V lost 0 bases and J lost 0 bases.

The CDR3 region has the DNA TGTGCCAGCAGAAAACAGGGAGGAAACACCATATATTTT. Protein: CASRKQGGNTIYF. This chain joins TRBV27 and TRBJ1-3; maybe TRBD1 (6 bases). Trimming stripped 6 bases from V and 4 bases from J, with 10 bases between. Germline loops: CDR1 MNHEY, CDR2 SMNVEV (reference sequence). The CDR3 extends over 13 amino acids.

V gene TRBV4-1 combines with J gene TRBJ1-4; D remains ambiguous. Germline CDR1 MGHRA, CDR2 YSYEKL. This CDR3 comprises 16 residues. V was trimmed by 0 bases and J by 8 bases, leaving 16 bases between them. The CDR3 DNA reads TGCGCCAGCAGCCAAGATTGGACGGGGAAGTGGGAAAAACTGTTTTTT. Translation: CASSQDWTGKWEKLFF.

V is TRBV30 and J is TRBJ2-3, with D possibly matching TRBD2 (6 bases). V lost 5 bases, J lost 6 bases, and 12 bases lay in between. From germline, CDR1 is GTSNPN and CDR2 SVGIG (reference sequence). There are 12 residues in the CDR3. CDR3 residues: CAWGGSIDTQYF. CDR3 sequence (DNA): TGTGCCTGGGGGGGGAGCATCGATACGCAGTATTTT.

The rearrangement links TRBV19 to TRBJ1-1; the D is unclear. This CDR3 is 15 amino acids long. Germline CDR1 LNHDA, CDR2 SQIVND (reference sequence). The germline V and J ends were trimmed by 7 bases and 0 bases, with 15 bases remaining between them. The CDR3 coding sequence is TGTGCCAGTAATGGGAGGGCTTCGATGAACACTGAAGCTTTCTTT. It encodes CASNGRASMNTEAFF.

As DNA, the CDR3 is TGTGCCAGCAGTGTTGGCCTTCCTGGCACCATATATTTT. Amino acids: CASSVGLPGTIYF. The V call is TRBV2, the J call TRBJ1-3; unclear D gene. Germline V gives CDR1 SNHLY, CDR2 FYNNEI. The CDR3 has 13 amino acids. V was clipped by 4 bases and J by 9 bases, with 13 bases between them.

The chain recombines TRBV7-2 with TRBJ2-1, with a weak D call TRBD2 (5 bases). Germline values: CDR1 SGHTA, CDR2 FQGNSA. Trimming stripped 7 bases from V and 5 bases from J, with 15 bases between. CDR3 length: 14 amino acids. The CDR3 coding sequence is TGTGCCAGCATCCCCGGCCGGGGTAACAATGAGCAGTTCTTC. Residues: CASIPGRGNNEQFF.